This TCR beta chain was recorded in a study of naive and memory T cell subsets. There are a few counts of this clonotype. The CDR3 runs to 13 residues. V shed 3 bases and J shed 6 bases, with 9 bases lying between them. CDR1 is SGHAT and CDR2 is FQNNGV in the germline V gene. The beta constant-region primer was an equimolar mix of two oligonucleotides covering TRBC1 and TRBC2. TCRdb fed the UMI-ligation and nested PCR reads into MiXCR, producing one record per CDR3 protein. The profile shows roughly 21,000 distinct CDR3 sequences, approximately 11% of them singletons. This receptor was obtained from a human donor in good health. The rearrangement links TRBV11-2 to TRBJ1-5; tentatively, D is TRBD1 (5 bases). The sequenced sample consisted of central memory CD8+ T cells from blood. CDR3 sequence reads: CASSFRVGQPQHF. The CDR3, as DNA: TGTGCCAGCAGCTTCAGGGTCGGTCAGCCCCAGCATTTT. Full variable domain (outside the CDR3, taken from reference TRBV11-2 and TRBJ1-5): EAGVAQSPRYKIIEKRQSVAFWCNPISGHATLYWYQQILGQGPKLLIQFQNNGVVDDSQLPKDRFSAERLKGVDSTLKIQPAKLEDSAVYLCASSFRVGQPQHFGDGTRLSIL.